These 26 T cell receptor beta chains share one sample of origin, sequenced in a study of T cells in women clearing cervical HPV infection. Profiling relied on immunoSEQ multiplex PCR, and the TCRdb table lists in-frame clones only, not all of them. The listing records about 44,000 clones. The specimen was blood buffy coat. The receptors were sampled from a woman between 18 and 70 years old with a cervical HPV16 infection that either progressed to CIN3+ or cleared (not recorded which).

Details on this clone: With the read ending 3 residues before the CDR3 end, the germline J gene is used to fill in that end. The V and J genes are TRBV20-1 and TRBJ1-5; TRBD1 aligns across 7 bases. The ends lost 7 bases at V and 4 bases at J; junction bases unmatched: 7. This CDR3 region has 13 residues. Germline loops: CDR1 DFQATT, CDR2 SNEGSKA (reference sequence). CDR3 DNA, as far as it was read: TGCAGTGGTGGGACAGTAATTAATCAGCCC. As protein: CSGGTVINQP. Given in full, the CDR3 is CSGGTVINQPQHF.

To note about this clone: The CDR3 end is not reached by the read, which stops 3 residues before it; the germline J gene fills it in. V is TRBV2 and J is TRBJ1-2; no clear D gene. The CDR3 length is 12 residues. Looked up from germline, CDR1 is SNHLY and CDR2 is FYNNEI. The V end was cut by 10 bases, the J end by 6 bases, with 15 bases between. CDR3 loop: CATLRGEDGYTF. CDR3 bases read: TGTGCCACCCTTCGGGGTGAAGATGGC.

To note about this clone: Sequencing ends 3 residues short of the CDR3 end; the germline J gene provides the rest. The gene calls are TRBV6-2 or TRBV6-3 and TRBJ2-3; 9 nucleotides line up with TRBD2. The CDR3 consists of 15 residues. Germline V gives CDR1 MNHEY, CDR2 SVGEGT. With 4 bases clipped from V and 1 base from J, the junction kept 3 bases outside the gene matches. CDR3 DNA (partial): TGTGCCAGCAGTTCTCGGACTAGCGGCACAGATACG. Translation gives CASSSRTSGTDT. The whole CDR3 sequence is CASSSRTSGTDTQYF.

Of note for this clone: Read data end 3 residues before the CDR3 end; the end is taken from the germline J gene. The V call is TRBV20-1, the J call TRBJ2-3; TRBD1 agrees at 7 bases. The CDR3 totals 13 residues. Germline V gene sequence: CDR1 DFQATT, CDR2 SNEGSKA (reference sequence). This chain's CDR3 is CSAAGTANQPQYF. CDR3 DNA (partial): TGCAGTGCCGCCGGGACAGCCAATCAGCCG.

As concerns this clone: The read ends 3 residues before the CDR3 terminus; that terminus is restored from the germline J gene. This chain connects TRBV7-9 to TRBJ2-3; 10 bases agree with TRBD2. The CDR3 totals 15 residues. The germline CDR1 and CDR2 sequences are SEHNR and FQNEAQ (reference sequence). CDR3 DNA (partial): TGTGCCAGCAGCGAAGGGACTAGCGAGCAAGAGACG. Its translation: CASSEGTSEQET. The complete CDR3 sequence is CASSEGTSEQETQYF.

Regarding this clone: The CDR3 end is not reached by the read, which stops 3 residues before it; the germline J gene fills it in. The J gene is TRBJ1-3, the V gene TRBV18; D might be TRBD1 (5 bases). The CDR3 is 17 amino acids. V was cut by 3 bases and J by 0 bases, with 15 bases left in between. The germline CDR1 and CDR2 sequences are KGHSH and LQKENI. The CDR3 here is CASSPYRTRGSGNTIYF. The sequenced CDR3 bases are TGTGCCAGCTCACCCTATCGGACGAGGGGCTCTGGAAACACC. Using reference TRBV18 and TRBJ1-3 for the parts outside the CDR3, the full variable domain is NAGVMQNPRHLVRRRGQEARLRCSPMKGHSHVYWYRQLPEEGLKFMVYLQKENIIDESGMPKERFSAEFPKEGPSILRIQQVVRGDSAAYFCASSPYRTRGSGNTIYFGEGSWLTVV.

This chain's CDR3 is CASSPGPSYNEQFF. The sequenced part of the CDR3 DNA is TGTGCCAGCAGTCCAGGGCCCTCCTACAATGAG. The chain has TRBV12-3 or TRBV12-4 and TRBJ2-1, with D perhaps TRBD1 (5 bases). From the germline J gene comes the end of the CDR3, since the read stops 3 residues before it. The CDR3 totals 14 residues. V gave up 5 bases and J gave up 0 bases, with 8 bases separating them.

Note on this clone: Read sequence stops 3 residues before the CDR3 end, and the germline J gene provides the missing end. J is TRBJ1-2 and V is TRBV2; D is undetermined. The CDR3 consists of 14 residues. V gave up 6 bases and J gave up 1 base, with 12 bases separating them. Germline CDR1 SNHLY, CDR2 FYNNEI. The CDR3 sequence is CASRETEVNYGYTF. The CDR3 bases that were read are TGTGCCAGCAGGGAAACAGAGGTTAACTATGGC.

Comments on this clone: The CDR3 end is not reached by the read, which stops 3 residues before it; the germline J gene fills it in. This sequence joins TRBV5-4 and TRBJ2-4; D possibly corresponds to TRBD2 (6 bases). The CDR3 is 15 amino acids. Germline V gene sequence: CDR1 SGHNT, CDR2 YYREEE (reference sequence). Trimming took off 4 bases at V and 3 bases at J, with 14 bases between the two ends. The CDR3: CASSREQGVKNIQYF. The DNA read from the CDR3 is TGTGCCAGCAGCCGGGAGCAGGGAGTCAAAAACATT.

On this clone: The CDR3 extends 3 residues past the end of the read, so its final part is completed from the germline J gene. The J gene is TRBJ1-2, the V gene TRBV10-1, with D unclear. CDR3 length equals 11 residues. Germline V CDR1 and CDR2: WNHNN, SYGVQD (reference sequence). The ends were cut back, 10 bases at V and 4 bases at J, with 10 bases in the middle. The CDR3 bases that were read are TGCGCCACTCCGACTGGCTATGGC. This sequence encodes CATPTGYG. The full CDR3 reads CATPTGYGYTF.

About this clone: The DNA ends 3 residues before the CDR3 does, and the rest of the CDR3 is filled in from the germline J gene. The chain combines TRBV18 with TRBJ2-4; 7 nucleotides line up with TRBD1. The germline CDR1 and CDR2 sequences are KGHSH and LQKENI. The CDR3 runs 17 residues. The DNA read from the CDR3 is TGTGCCAGCTCACCCGGACAGGAAGGCCCTACTAACTATGGT. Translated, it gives CASSPGQEGPTNYG. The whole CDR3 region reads CASSPGQEGPTNYGQYF.

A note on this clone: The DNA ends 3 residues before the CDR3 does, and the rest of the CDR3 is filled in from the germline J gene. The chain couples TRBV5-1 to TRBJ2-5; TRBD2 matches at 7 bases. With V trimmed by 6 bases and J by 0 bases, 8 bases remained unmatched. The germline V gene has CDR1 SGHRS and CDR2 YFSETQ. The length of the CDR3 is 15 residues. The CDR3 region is CASNDKRGYQETQYF. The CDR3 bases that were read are TGCGCCAGCAATGATAAGCGGGGCTACCAAGAGACC.

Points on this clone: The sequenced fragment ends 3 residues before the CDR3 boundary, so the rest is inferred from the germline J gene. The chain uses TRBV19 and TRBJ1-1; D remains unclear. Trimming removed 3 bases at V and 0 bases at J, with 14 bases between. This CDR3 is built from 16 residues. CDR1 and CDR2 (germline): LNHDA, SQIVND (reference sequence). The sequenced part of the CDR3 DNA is TGTGCCAGTAGTATCCTCGCAGGCACCTTGAACACTGAA. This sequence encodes CASSILAGTLNTE. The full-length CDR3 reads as CASSILAGTLNTEAFF.

The CDR3 sequence is CASSPLGQGVSYEQYF. The sequenced part of the CDR3 DNA is TGTGCCAGCAGTCCCCTGGGACAGGGGGTCTCCTACGAG. The chain carries TRBV28 and TRBJ2-7; TRBD1 matches 11 bases. The read finishes 3 residues shy of the CDR3 end, and the germline J gene is used to complete it. The CDR3 consists of 16 residues. The germline V gene has CDR1 MDHEN and CDR2 SYDVKM. The V and J ends lost 5 bases and 0 bases, in that order; junction bases with no gene match: 6.

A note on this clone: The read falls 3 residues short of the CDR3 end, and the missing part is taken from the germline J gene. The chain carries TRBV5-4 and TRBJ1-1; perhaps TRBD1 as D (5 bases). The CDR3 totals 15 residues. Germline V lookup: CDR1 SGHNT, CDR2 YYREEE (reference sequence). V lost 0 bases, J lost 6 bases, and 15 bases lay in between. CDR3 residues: CASSLGGAGNAEAFF. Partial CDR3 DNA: TGTGCCAGCAGCTTGGGTGGGGCCGGAAATGCTGAA. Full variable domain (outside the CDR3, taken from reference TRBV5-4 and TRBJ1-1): ETGVTQSPTHLIKTRGQQVTLRCSSQSGHNTVSWYQQALGQGPQFIFQYYREEENGRGNFPPRFSGLQFPNYSSELNVNALELDDSALYLCASSLGGAGNAEAFFGQGTRLTVV.

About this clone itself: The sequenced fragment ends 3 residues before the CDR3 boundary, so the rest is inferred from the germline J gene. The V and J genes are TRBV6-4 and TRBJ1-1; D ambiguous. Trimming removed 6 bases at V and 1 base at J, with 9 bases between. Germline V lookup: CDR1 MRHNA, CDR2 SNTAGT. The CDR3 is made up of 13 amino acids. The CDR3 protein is CASSHLANTEAFF. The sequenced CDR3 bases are TGTGCCAGCAGCCATCTAGCGAACACTGAA.

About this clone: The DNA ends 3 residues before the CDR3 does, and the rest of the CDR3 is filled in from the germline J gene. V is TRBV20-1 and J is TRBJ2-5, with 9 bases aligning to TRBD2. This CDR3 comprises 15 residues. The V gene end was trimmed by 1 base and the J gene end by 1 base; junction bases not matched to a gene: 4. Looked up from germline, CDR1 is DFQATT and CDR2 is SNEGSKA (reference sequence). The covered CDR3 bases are TGCAGTGCTAGAGGTAGCGGGGGTTTCCAAGAGACC. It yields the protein CSARGSGGFQET. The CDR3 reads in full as CSARGSGGFQETQYF.

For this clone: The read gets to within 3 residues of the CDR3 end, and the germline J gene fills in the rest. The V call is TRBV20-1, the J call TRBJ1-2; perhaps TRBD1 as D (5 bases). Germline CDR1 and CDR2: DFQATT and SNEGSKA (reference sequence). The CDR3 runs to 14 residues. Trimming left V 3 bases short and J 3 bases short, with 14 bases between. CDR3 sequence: CSARTPTVYYGYTF. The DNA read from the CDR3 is TGCAGTGCTAGGACTCCGACAGTTTACTATGGC.

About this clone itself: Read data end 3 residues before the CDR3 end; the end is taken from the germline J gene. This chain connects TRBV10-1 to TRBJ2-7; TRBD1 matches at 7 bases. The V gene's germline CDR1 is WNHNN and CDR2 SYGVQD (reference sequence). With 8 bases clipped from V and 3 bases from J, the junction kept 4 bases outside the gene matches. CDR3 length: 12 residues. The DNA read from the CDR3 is TGCGCCAGCGCCGGGACAGACTACGAG. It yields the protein CASAGTDYE. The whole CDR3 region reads CASAGTDYEQYF.

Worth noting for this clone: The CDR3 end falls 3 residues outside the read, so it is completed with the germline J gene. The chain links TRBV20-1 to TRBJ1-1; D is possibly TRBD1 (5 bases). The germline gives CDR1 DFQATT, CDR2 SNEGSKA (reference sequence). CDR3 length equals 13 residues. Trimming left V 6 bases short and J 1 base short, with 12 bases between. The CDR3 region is CSASLGGNTEAFF. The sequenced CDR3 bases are TGCAGTGCGTCACTGGGGGGGAACACTGAA.

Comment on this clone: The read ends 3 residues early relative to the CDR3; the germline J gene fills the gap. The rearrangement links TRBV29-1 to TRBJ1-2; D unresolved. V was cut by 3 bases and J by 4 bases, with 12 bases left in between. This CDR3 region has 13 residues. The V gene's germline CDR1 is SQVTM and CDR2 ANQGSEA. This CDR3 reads CSVDEARVYGYTF. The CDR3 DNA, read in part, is TGCAGCGTTGATGAAGCAAGGGTCTATGGC.

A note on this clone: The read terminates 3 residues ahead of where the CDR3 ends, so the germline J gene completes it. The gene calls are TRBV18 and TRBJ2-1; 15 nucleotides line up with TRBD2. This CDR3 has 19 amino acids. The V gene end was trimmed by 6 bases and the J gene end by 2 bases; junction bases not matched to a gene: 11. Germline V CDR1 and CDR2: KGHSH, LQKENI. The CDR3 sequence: CASSPRTSGGDTTYNEQFF. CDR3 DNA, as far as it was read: TGTGCCAGCTCTCCGAGGACTAGCGGGGGGGACACCACCTACAATGAG.

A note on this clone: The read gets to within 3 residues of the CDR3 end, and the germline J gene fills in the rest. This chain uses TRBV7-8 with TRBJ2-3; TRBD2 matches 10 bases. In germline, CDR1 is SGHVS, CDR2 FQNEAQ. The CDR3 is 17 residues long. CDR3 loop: CASSLVAGAGGKETQYF. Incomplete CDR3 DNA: TGTGCCAGCAGCTTAGTAGCAGGAGCGGGAGGGAAAGAGACG.

The CDR3 is CSVLWTDSYEQYF. CDR3 bases read: TGCAGCGTACTCTGGACAGATTCCTACGAG. The V gene is TRBV29-1, the J gene TRBJ2-7, with a tentative D call TRBD1 (6 bases). The read ends 3 residues early relative to the CDR3; the germline J gene fills the gap. V lost 6 bases and J lost 1, with 13 bases in between. The CDR3 contains 13 residues. CDR1 is SQVTM, CDR2 ANQGSEA, per germline.

CDR3 DNA (partial): TGCAGTGCTAGAGATGATGTGGGGGGTGGC. Its translation is CSARDDVGGG. The whole CDR3 protein reads CSARDDVGGGYTF. J is TRBJ1-2 and V is TRBV20-1, with a tentative D call TRBD1 (5 bases). From the germline J gene comes the end of the CDR3, since the read stops 3 residues before it. The ends were cut back, 0 bases at V and 7 bases at J, with 12 bases in the middle. Germline CDR1 is DFQATT and CDR2 is SNEGSKA (reference sequence). This CDR3 region has 13 residues.

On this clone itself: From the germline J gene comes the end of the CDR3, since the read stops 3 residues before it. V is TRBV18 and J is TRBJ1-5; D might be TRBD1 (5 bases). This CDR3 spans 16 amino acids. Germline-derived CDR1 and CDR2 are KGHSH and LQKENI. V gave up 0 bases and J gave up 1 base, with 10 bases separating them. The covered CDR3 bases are TGTGCCAGCTCACCACCGACAGCAGGGAGCAATCAGCCC. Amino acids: CASSPPTAGSNQP. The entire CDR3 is CASSPPTAGSNQPQHF.